The 19 T cell receptor beta chains presented below share a single source sample, sequenced in a study of beta chain features in type 1 diabetes. The authors reverse transcribed all of the isolated RNA, so sequencing captured expressed TCRB transcripts. Data came from immunoSEQ multiplex PCR; TCRdb stores just in-frame clones and leaves some out. The sample records approximately 470,000 clones, over 25% being singletons. The sequenced material came from naive CD4+ T cells from blood. The receptors stem from a man younger than 35 in good health.

This clone turned up a few times. The rearrangement links TRBV18 to TRBJ2-3; D uncertain. V was clipped by 3 bases and J by 0 bases, with 7 bases between them. CDR1 and CDR2 (germline): KGHSH, LQKENI. The length of the CDR3 is 14 residues. In DNA, the CDR3 is TGTGCCAGCTCACCGAGATCAAGCACAGATACGCAGTATTTT. It translates to CASSPRSSTDTQYF.

J is TRBJ2-1 and V is TRBV29-1, with D hard to call. This CDR3 is 12 amino acids long. Germline V gene sequence: CDR1 SQVTM, CDR2 ANQGSEA. Trimming left V 7 bases short and J 3 bases short, with 10 bases between. CDR3 region: CSGSGVYNEQFF. The CDR3 DNA reads as TGCAGCGGATCAGGTGTCTACAATGAGCAGTTCTTC.

This clone was recorded at least ten times. The rearrangement joins TRBV29-1 to TRBJ2-5; TRBD2 matches 7 bases. J gave up 0 bases and V 5 bases, and 0 bases lay outside the gene matches. The CDR3 sequence is 12 residues long. Per germline, CDR1 SQVTM and CDR2 ANQGSEA. CDR3 region: CSVTSDQETQYF. DNA for the CDR3: TGCAGCGTTACTAGCGACCAAGAGACCCAGTACTTC.

This chain links TRBV5-4 with TRBJ2-7, with D possibly matching TRBD1 (6 bases). Trimming stripped 4 bases from V and 6 bases from J, with 11 bases between. The CDR3 runs to 12 residues. Germline V gives CDR1 SGHNT, CDR2 YYREEE (reference sequence). CDR3: CASSTQGGEQYF. The CDR3 DNA sequence: TGTGCCAGCAGCACACAGGGTGGCGAGCAGTACTTC.

The chain is built from TRBV4-3 and TRBJ1-1; a weak D match, TRBD1 (5 bases). CDR3 size: 14 residues. Trimming took off 1 base at V and 4 bases at J, with 10 bases between the two ends. Germline lookup yields CDR1 LGHNA and CDR2 YSLEER. The CDR3 sequence is CASSQGRGGTEAFF. For the CDR3, the DNA is TGCGCCAGCAGCCAAGGAAGGGGTGGCACTGAAGCTTTCTTT.

As regards this clone: Other nucleotide sequences in the sample specify the same CDR3. The chain uses TRBV30 and TRBJ1-2; D remains ambiguous. Germline V gene sequence: CDR1 GTSNPN, CDR2 SVGIG (reference sequence). Trimming removed 0 bases at V and 2 bases at J, with 7 bases between. The CDR3 covers 13 residues. The CDR3 protein is CAWSVSSNYGYTF. Here the CDR3 DNA reads TGTGCCTGGAGTGTATCGTCAAACTATGGCTACACCTTC.

This chain links TRBV4-1 with TRBJ2-1, with D hard to call. V lost 1 base and J 8 bases, leaving 6 bases between the germline ends. The CDR3 totals 12 residues. Germline V CDR1 and CDR2: MGHRA, YSYEKL. This CDR3 reads CASSQVTYEQFF. The CDR3 nucleotides read TGCGCCAGCAGCCAAGTTACCTATGAGCAGTTCTTC.

The rearrangement uses TRBV11-2 and TRBJ1-4; D call uncertain. The V end lost 1 base, the J end lost 7 bases, and 13 bases lay between the germline ends. Germline-derived CDR1 and CDR2 are SGHAT and FQNNGV. The CDR3 runs to 15 residues. CDR3 region: CASSLAFGRSEKLFF. Written as DNA, the CDR3 is TGTGCCAGCAGCTTAGCGTTTGGGCGGAGTGAAAAACTGTTTTTT.

The V call is TRBV29-1, the J call TRBJ2-3; D gene ambiguous. Trimming removed 0 bases from V and 4 bases from J, with 5 bases in between. The CDR3 runs 12 residues. Germline V gene lookup returns CDR1 SQVTM and CDR2 ANQGSEA. The CDR3: CSVEDFADTQYF. DNA of the CDR3: TGCAGCGTTGAAGATTTTGCAGATACGCAGTATTTT.

The rearrangement uses TRBV5-4 and TRBJ2-3; possible D gene TRBD1, 5 bases. Germline-derived CDR1 and CDR2 are SGHNT and YYREEE (reference sequence). This CDR3 spans 16 amino acids. V was pared by 2 bases and J by 4 bases, with 17 bases between. The CDR3 DNA reads as TGTGCCAGCAGCTTTCAGTCCAGGGCCCAAGCAGATACGCAGTATTTT. Amino acids: CASSFQSRAQADTQYF.

The chain combines TRBV30 with TRBJ2-3; 9 nucleotides match TRBD2. Germline-derived CDR1 and CDR2 are GTSNPN and SVGIG (reference sequence). The CDR3 covers 15 residues. The junction had 7 bases not matched to a gene; V was cut back by 2 bases and J by 4 bases. The CDR3 DNA reads as TGTGCCTGGAGTAGGGCTAGCGGGAACCCAGATACGCAGTATTTT. Its translation is CAWSRASGNPDTQYF.

This chain links TRBV14 with TRBJ1-2; TRBD1 might be the D (5 bases). The CDR3 has 12 amino acids. Germline V gene sequence: CDR1 SGHDN, CDR2 FVKESK. Trimming cost V 6 bases and J 7 bases, with 12 bases left between them. The CDR3 sequence is CASSWRGVGYTF. The CDR3, as DNA: TGTGCCAGCAGTTGGAGAGGGGTTGGCTACACCTTC.

The chain combines TRBV29-1 with TRBJ2-7; D possibly uses TRBD1 or TRBD2 (5 bases each). This CDR3 is 12 amino acids long. Germline V CDR1 and CDR2: SQVTM, ANQGSEA. With 5 bases removed from V and 6 bases from J, the gap between germline ends came to 14 bases. CDR3 DNA: TGCAGCGTTAGTGGGGGTCGTGGCGAGCAGTACTTC. Translation: CSVSGGRGEQYF.

The sample holds a few counts of this clone. The chain links TRBV6-1 to TRBJ2-5, with D tentatively TRBD1 (5 bases). Germline V gene sequence: CDR1 MNHNS, CDR2 SASEGT. This CDR3 comprises 17 residues. V was trimmed by 2 bases and J by 0 bases, leaving 16 bases between them. The CDR3 loop reads CASSETRAGPYQETQYF. CDR3 in DNA: TGTGCCAGCAGTGAAACCAGGGCAGGGCCCTACCAAGAGACCCAGTACTTC.

The genes are TRBV27 and TRBJ2-7; the D gene is possibly TRBD1 (6 bases). Germline lookup yields CDR1 MNHEY and CDR2 SMNVEV (reference sequence). Trimming shortened V by 8 bases and J by 3 bases, and 14 bases separated the two germline ends. This CDR3 has 13 amino acids. In DNA, the CDR3 is TGTGCCAGCCGAAGGACAGCGCGCTACGAGCAGTACTTC. This codes for CASRRTARYEQYF.

Concerning this clone: Other DNA sequences of this sample code for an identical CDR3. The V call is TRBV30, the J call TRBJ1-5; 7 bases are a match to TRBD1. Germline-derived CDR1 and CDR2 are GTSNPN and SVGIG (reference sequence). The CDR3 contains 13 residues. V shed 5 bases, J shed 6 bases, and the junction held 7 bases outside the gene matches. The CDR3 coding sequence is TGTGCCTGGGGCGACAGGGCGAGTCAGCCCCAGCATTTT. It translates to CAWGDRASQPQHF.

This clone was counted only a few times. The chain joins TRBV7-2 to TRBJ2-1; D may correspond to TRBD1 or TRBD2 (5 bases each). CDR3 length: 13 residues. The ends were cut back, 3 bases at V and 5 bases at J, with 8 bases in the middle. Germline CDR1 and CDR2: SGHTA and FQGNSA. The CDR3 sequence is CASSFGTDNEQFF. The CDR3 DNA is TGTGCCAGCAGCTTCGGGACCGACAATGAGCAGTTCTTC.

The rearrangement links TRBV30 to TRBJ2-7; D not resolved. V lost 0 bases, J lost 4 bases, and 7 bases lay in between. Germline V gene lookup returns CDR1 GTSNPN and CDR2 SVGIG (reference sequence). The CDR3 loop spans 12 amino acids. CDR3: CAWSVVSYEQYF. DNA for the CDR3: TGTGCCTGGAGTGTAGTGAGTTACGAGCAGTACTTC.

In its sample, this clone was seen a few times. The chain couples TRBV14 to TRBJ2-7; the match to TRBD1 covers 7 bases. V dropped 0 bases and J dropped 0; count of bases not matched to a gene: 8. Per germline, CDR1 SGHDN and CDR2 FVKESK. The CDR3 length is 17 residues. Here the CDR3 DNA reads TGTGCCAGCAGCCAAGATATGGTTGGGGACAGCTCCTACGAGCAGTACTTC. As protein: CASSQDMVGDSSYEQYF.